The rows below give T cell receptor beta chains drawn from one sample of a study of blood T cell repertoires in COVID-19. TCRdb keeps only in-frame clones here, not all; method: immunoSEQ multiplex PCR. The table shows some 150,000 clones, with roughly 84% occurring only once. Material for sequencing was peripheral blood. Every receptor here comes from a man aged 40-55 years with acute or convalescent COVID-19. Both conserved end residues are part of each CDR3. The D gene is left open where the match is weak. Clone size appears in some rows only: once, few, many, or a class for an expanded clone.

V gene: TRBV6-2/TRBV6-3; J gene: TRBJ2-4; D gene: .; clone size: once; CDR3 protein: CASSRPGLAKNIQYF; CDR3 DNA: TGTGCCAGCAGTCGACCGGGGTTAGCCAAAAACATTCAGTACTTC
V gene: TRBV2; J gene: TRBJ2-5; D gene: .; clone size: once; CDR3 protein: CASTEVDYQKETQYF; CDR3 DNA: TGTGCCAGCACCGAAGTAGACTATCAAAAAGAGACCCAGTACTTC
V gene: TRBV7-2; J gene: TRBJ1-2; D gene: .; clone size: .; CDR3 protein: CASSLGFRGGYGYTF; CDR3 DNA: TGTGCCAGCAGCTTAGGTTTCAGGGGTGGCTATGGCTACACCTTC
V gene: TRBV4-3; J gene: TRBJ1-5; D gene: TRBD1; clone size: .; CDR3 protein: CASSQGFTGGQPQHF; CDR3 DNA: TGCGCCAGCAGCCAAGGGTTCACAGGGGGTCAGCCCCAGCATTTT
V gene: TRBV3-1/TRBV3-2; J gene: TRBJ2-1; D gene: TRBD2; clone size: .; CDR3 protein: CASSRLNLAGWANEQFF; CDR3 DNA: TGTGCCAGCAGCCGGCTAAACTTAGCGGGGTGGGCGAATGAGCAGTTCTTC
V gene: TRBV2; J gene: TRBJ2-1; D gene: .; clone size: once; CDR3 protein: CASSGAGHYEQFF; CDR3 DNA: TGTGCCAGCAGTGGGGCAGGGCACTATGAGCAGTTCTTC
V gene: TRBV3-1/TRBV3-2; J gene: TRBJ2-5; D gene: TRBD2; clone size: .; CDR3 protein: CASTSGGLGETQYF; CDR3 DNA: TGTGCCAGTACTAGCGGGGGTCTGGGGGAGACCCAGTACTTC
V gene: TRBV6-2/TRBV6-3; J gene: TRBJ2-7; D gene: TRBD1; clone size: .; CDR3 protein: CASSLRGWDRFSYEQYF; CDR3 DNA: TGTGCCAGCAGCCTGCGGGGCTGGGACAGGTTCTCCTACGAGCAGTACTTC
V gene: TRBV3-1/TRBV3-2; J gene: TRBJ1-1; D gene: .; clone size: .; CDR3 protein: CASSHENREPFF; CDR3 DNA: TGTGCCAGCAGCCATGAGAATCGTGAGCCTTTCTTT
V gene: TRBV28; J gene: TRBJ1-1; D gene: TRBD1; clone size: once; CDR3 protein: CASSSYRGLNTEAFF; CDR3 DNA: TGTGCCAGCAGTTCCTACAGGGGACTGAACACTGAAGCTTTCTTT
V gene: TRBV10-3; J gene: TRBJ2-1; D gene: TRBD1; clone size: .; CDR3 protein: CAISSFSGQHNEQFF; CDR3 DNA: TGTGCCATCAGTTCCTTCTCGGGACAGCACAATGAGCAGTTCTTC
V gene: TRBV11-2; J gene: TRBJ1-2; D gene: .; clone size: .; CDR3 protein: CASSLPIERRGYTF; CDR3 DNA: TGTGCCAGCAGCTTACCAATCGAACGGCGGGGCTACACCTTC
V gene: TRBV30; J gene: TRBJ1-1; D gene: TRBD1; clone size: .; CDR3 protein: CAWSVLPGQLSTEAFF; CDR3 DNA: TGTGCCTGGAGTGTACTCCCGGGACAGTTGAGCACTGAAGCTTTCTTT
V gene: TRBV19; J gene: TRBJ2-3; D gene: .; clone size: .; CDR3 protein: CASSLERGLGTDTQYF; CDR3 DNA: TGTGCCAGTAGTTTAGAGAGGGGGTTAGGCACAGATACGCAGTATTTT
V gene: TRBV12-3/TRBV12-4; J gene: TRBJ2-7; D gene: .; clone size: .; CDR3 protein: CASSFFSSYEQYF; CDR3 DNA: TGTGCCAGCAGTTTTTTCTCCTCCTACGAGCAGTACTTC
V gene: TRBV9; J gene: TRBJ2-1; D gene: TRBD2; clone size: .; CDR3 protein: CASSAAGGQYNEQFF; CDR3 DNA: TGTGCCAGCAGCGCGGCGGGGGGGCAGTACAATGAGCAGTTCTTC
V gene: TRBV29-1; J gene: TRBJ1-6; D gene: .; clone size: .; CDR3 protein: CSVEEKGWWSF; CDR3 DNA: TGCAGCGTTGAAGAAAAGGGGTGGTGGAGTTTT
V gene: TRBV7-2; J gene: TRBJ2-1; D gene: .; clone size: once; CDR3 protein: CASTLIGGVNEQFF; CDR3 DNA: TGTGCCAGCACCCTTATAGGGGGGGTGAATGAGCAGTTCTTC
V gene: TRBV5-6; J gene: TRBJ2-4; D gene: TRBD1; clone size: .; CDR3 protein: CASSLTGQGNIQYF; CDR3 DNA: TGTGCCAGCAGCTTGACAGGACAGGGAAACATTCAGTACTTC
V gene: TRBV24-1; J gene: TRBJ1-4; D gene: TRBD1; clone size: .; CDR3 protein: CATSDPRDSGEKLFF; CDR3 DNA: TGTGCCACCAGTGACCCGCGGGACAGCGGTGAAAAACTGTTTTTT
V gene: TRBV14; J gene: TRBJ1-2; D gene: TRBD1; clone size: .; CDR3 protein: CASSPVVWRTGGSEERGSYGYTF; CDR3 DNA: TGTGCCAGCAGCCCCGTGGTTTGGAGGACAGGGGGCTCCGAGGAGCGGGGAAGCTATGGCTACACCTTC
V gene: TRBV5-4; J gene: TRBJ1-2; D gene: TRBD1; clone size: .; CDR3 protein: CASTSTGGFNYGYTF; CDR3 DNA: TGTGCCAGCACCTCAACAGGGGGATTCAACTATGGCTACACCTTC
V gene: TRBV3-1/TRBV3-2; J gene: TRBJ1-1; D gene: .; clone size: .; CDR3 protein: CASSPLQASNTEAFF; CDR3 DNA: TGTGCCAGCAGCCCCCTACAGGCGTCGAACACTGAAGCTTTCTTT
V gene: TRBV5-4; J gene: TRBJ1-1; D gene: .; clone size: .; CDR3 protein: CASSTPGALNTEAFF; CDR3 DNA: TGTGCCAGCAGCACCCCAGGGGCTTTGAACACTGAAGCTTTCTTT
V gene: TRBV2; J gene: TRBJ1-4; D gene: .; clone size: .; CDR3 protein: CASSEALATNEKLFF; CDR3 DNA: TGTGCCAGCAGTGAAGCGTTAGCAACTAATGAAAAACTGTTTTTT